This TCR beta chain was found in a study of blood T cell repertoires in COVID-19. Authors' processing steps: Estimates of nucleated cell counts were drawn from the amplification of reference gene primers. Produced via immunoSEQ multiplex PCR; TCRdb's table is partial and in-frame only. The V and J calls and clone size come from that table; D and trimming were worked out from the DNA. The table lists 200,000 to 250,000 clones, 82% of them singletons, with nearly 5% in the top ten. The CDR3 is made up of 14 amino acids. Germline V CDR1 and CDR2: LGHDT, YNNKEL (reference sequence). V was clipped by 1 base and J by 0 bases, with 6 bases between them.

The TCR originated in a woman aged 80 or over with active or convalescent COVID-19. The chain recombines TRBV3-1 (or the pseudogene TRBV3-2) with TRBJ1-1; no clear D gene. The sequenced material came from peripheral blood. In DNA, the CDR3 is TGTGCCAGCAGCCAAGTCAGAATGAACACTGAAGCTTTCTTT. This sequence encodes CASSQVRMNTEAFF.